Listed here are 11 T cell receptor beta chains from one sample, sequenced in a study of blood T cells in healthy people across ages. PCR was performed a second time for roughly 6 to 12 cycles using a sample-barcoded 5' primer and a J-beta primer mix. TCRdb reprocessed the 5' RACE reads via MiXCR and lists one record per CDR3 protein. Of over a million distinct CDR3 sequences in the sample, approximately 39% were seen once. Material for sequencing was blood. Receptors originate from a woman aged 18-29 years in good health.

The V and J genes are TRBV10-3 and TRBJ1-4; 9 bases are a match to TRBD1. After removal of 11 bases from V and 7 bases from J, the junction contained 17 bases not matched to a gene. The CDR3 contains 16 residues. CDR1 and CDR2 from the germline V gene are ENHRY and SYGVKD. The CDR3 DNA is TGTGCCGACTTAGATTGGCAGAACAGGGGGCGTGAAAAACTGTTTTTT. Protein sequence: CADLDWQNRGREKLFF.

This clonotype showed up just a few times. The rearrangement uses TRBV12-3 or TRBV12-4 and TRBJ2-1, with 10 bases matching TRBD1. The CDR3 runs 15 residues. The V and J ends lost 6 bases and 6 bases, in that order; junction bases with no gene match: 8. The CDR3 DNA follows: TGTGCCAGCAGCACGGGGACAGGGGCCCTCAATGAGCAGTTCTTC. Protein product: CASSTGTGALNEQFF.

This clonotype was seen only a few times. The chain combines TRBV21-1 with TRBJ2-7; the table's D call, TRBD2, has no DNA check behind it. TRBV21-1 has pseudogene status. CDR3 length: 16 amino acids. The CDR3 region has the DNA TGTGCCAGCAGCGAAAGACGGGGCGGGAGAAAGTACGAGCAGTACTTC. Translating it yields CASSERRGGRKYEQYF.

The chain uses TRBV15 and TRBJ2-2; D call uncertain. Germline CDR1 and CDR2: LNHNV and YYDKDF (reference sequence). The V end lost 0 bases, the J end lost 7 bases, and 6 bases lay between the germline ends. This CDR3 spans 13 amino acids. The CDR3 is CATSRDPSGELFF. The DNA for the CDR3 is TGTGCCACCAGCAGAGATCCGAGCGGGGAGCTGTTTTTT.

The chain joins TRBV9 to TRBJ2-1; 11 nucleotides match TRBD2. CDR1 is SGDLS, CDR2 YYNGEE, per germline. V trimming: 3 bases; J trimming: 7 bases; junction bases outside the gene matches: 9. This CDR3 spans 16 amino acids. In DNA form, the CDR3 reads TGTGCCAGCAGCGGGCTAGCGGGAGGACCGGGTAATGAGCAGTTCTTC. This codes for CASSGLAGGPGNEQFF.

The chain employs TRBV14 and TRBJ2-3, with D unresolved. The CDR3 has 14 amino acids. The V end was cut by 1 base, the J end by 6 bases, with 11 bases between. Per germline, CDR1 SGHDN and CDR2 FVKESK. For the CDR3, the DNA is TGTGCCAGCAGCCAAGCCGGATTCGGCGATACGCAGTATTTT. Translated, it gives CASSQAGFGDTQYF.

This chain joins TRBV2 and TRBJ2-7; 7 bases align to TRBD1. Germline CDR1 reads SNHLY; CDR2 reads FYNNEI. After removal of 4 bases from V and 2 bases from J, the junction contained 5 bases not matched to a gene. This CDR3 contains 14 residues. This CDR3 reads CASSAQGQPYEQYF. DNA of the CDR3: TGTGCCAGCAGTGCCCAGGGACAGCCCTACGAGCAGTACTTC.

This clonotype was observed a few times. The rearrangement uses TRBV20-1 and TRBJ2-4, with a weak D call TRBD1 (6 bases). The CDR3 contains 11 residues. Trimming removed 5 bases from V and 13 bases from J, with 15 bases in between. CDR1 and CDR2 from the germline V gene are DFQATT and SNEGSKA (reference sequence). The CDR3 DNA follows: TGCAGTGCTCGTCAGGGGCTCACGCAGTACTTC. It codes for CSARQGLTQYF.

This clonotype was recorded a few times. The rearrangement joins TRBV7-2 to TRBJ2-3, with D possibly being TRBD1 (5 bases). Germline CDR1 and CDR2: SGHTA and FQGNSA. CDR3 length equals 14 residues. V dropped 8 bases and J dropped 0 bases, with 12 bases sitting between them. This CDR3 reads CASGADLSTDTQYF. In nucleotides, the CDR3 is TGTGCCAGCGGGGCGGACCTTAGCACAGATACGCAGTATTTT.

V and J are TRBV20-1 and TRBJ1-2; possibly TRBD1 for D (5 bases). Germline-derived CDR1 and CDR2 are DFQATT and SNEGSKA (reference sequence). This CDR3 has 15 residues. V was shortened by 1 base and J by 5 bases, with 17 bases between the two germline ends. Here the CDR3 reads CSARARTGAQYGYTF. In nucleotides, the CDR3 is TGCAGTGCTAGAGCCCGAACAGGTGCGCAATATGGCTACACCTTC.

The J gene is TRBJ1-2, the V gene TRBV20-1, with a weak D call TRBD1 (6 bases). The CDR3 contains 13 residues. Germline CDR1 DFQATT, CDR2 SNEGSKA (reference sequence). V lost 0 bases to trimming and J lost 4 bases, with 9 bases between them. The CDR3 DNA sequence: TGCAGTGCTAGAGACTACAGGGCCTATGGCTACACCTTC. Protein sequence: CSARDYRAYGYTF.